This T cell receptor (beta chain) is drawn from a study of cytomegalovirus exposure and HLA in healthy donors (dated by TCRdb to 2015 to 2018). About the study as a whole: An earlier analysis of several hundred of the donors reported 250 to 300 Gb of sequence data and 117 million unique TCR beta sequences from roughly 200 million T cells. An early release covering more than 500 HLA-typed donors comprised about 310 gigabases of sequencing data and some 79 million unique TCR sequences. The genetic ancestry cluster associated with self-reported Caucasian donors included approximately 85% of the 398 genotyped donors. The study was designed to test whether signatures of past pathogen exposure could be identified by cataloging public T cell receptors. Using immunosequencing, the study profiled T cell repertoires from 666 subjects and related those repertoires to cytomegalovirus serostatus. A separate validation cohort of roughly 130 different subjects was used in addition to the roughly 700-subject first cohort. High-throughput TCR immunosequencing, statistical association of individual TCRs with disease status, and machine learning were combined to predict cytomegalovirus infection status. In a later analysis, previously published TCR beta repertoires from more than 500 donors were re-analyzed and high-resolution HLA genotyping was added so that TCR occurrence patterns could be studied. Rather than using new phenotypic data, the later analysis identified candidate immune exposures from TCR beta sequences and from how often those sequences occurred across donors. An earlier analysis of some 500 of the donors used high-throughput TCR beta sequencing to judge whether each TCR beta V gene segment behaved as functional or pseudogenic. Donor age, sex, ethnicity and CMV serostatus were compiled alongside the repertoire data. A later genetic analysis used genome-wide SNP genotypes for about 65% of the roughly 670 donors, treating that subset as a discovery cohort. All discovery cohort repertoires had been generated using a single sequencing platform. HLA typing included class I and class II loci at four-digit resolution. Typing coverage varied by locus: 629-630 donors for A, B, C, DRB1 and DQB1; some 520 for DQA1; approximately 570 for DPA1; around 490 for DPB1. Because of strong linkage in the cohort, four or five DR-DQ haplotypes were treated as single units for association and clustering. Among 300 to 450 genotyped donors of the cohort, an average of approximately 240,000 unique TCR beta nucleotide sequences were sequenced per donor, roughly 18% of them non-productive.

Spanning cysteine to phenylalanine, the CDR3 consists of 17 amino acids. Only CDR3 DNA remains: 51 bases, in frame from the first base. In the germline V gene (reference sequence), CDR1 corresponds to LNHNV and CDR2 to YYDKDF. The V end loses 3 bases and the J end loses 0 bases, and a stretch of 14 bases separates them. On this clone itself: This receptor's antigen is unknown. There are no base qualities to consult, and no much larger clone falls within one base.

The library was generated by the immunoSEQ multiplex PCR assay. For the multiplex PCR, a mixture combining 60 forward primers for TCR Vbeta segments and 13 reverse primers for TCR Jbeta segments was used. Amplification of the CDR3 region of rearranged TCR beta genes was performed with a multiplex PCR assay on genomic DNA. Amplified TCR beta libraries were sequenced as 87-base-pair reads on the Illumina HiSeq System. The study's processing was this. A later analysis tallied 80 million to 95 million unique TCR beta chains across the 600 to 700 repertoires, and approximately 12 million of those chains were shared by two or more donors. Raw reads were error-corrected and collapsed into unique sequences by a nearest-neighbor algorithm in which closely related sequences were merged to remove PCR and sequencing errors. V, D and J gene segments were assigned by aligning CDR3 sequences to IMGT reference sequences. For a sequence to be retained, at least a six-nucleotide match to both a V gene segment and a J gene segment was required. Rearrangements were classified as productive when the CDR3 lacked stop codons and remained in frame with V and J, and all other rearrangements were classified as non-productive. Following IMGT convention, CDR3 was defined as the stretch from the second conserved V-encoded cysteine up to the conserved J-encoded phenylalanine. In an earlier analysis of approximately 590 of the donors, sequences lacking an unambiguous match to a single V gene segment were excluded. In an earlier analysis of approximately 550 of the donors, V segments were called functional above 56.7% productive rearrangements and were called segregating when the between-donor standard deviation exceeded 5%. A statistical classification framework was built for diagnosing cytomegalovirus status from the catalog of TCR beta chain sequences. In a later analysis, V and J genes were assigned by comparing TCR nucleotide sequences against IMGT/GENE-DB human TR gene sequences. In a later analysis, CDR3 sequences and most-parsimonious VDJ recombination scenarios were assigned using the TCRdist pipeline. A later analysis defined each TCR beta chain by its CDR3 amino acid sequence plus V-gene family, and excluded reads lacking a unique V-gene family. In a later analysis, around 650 highly shared, low-generation-probability nucleotide sequences were removed to address suspected cross-contamination and a sequencing artifact. In a later analysis, a clonal expansion index for each public chain was calculated from normalized within-repertoire ranks of inferred template counts. Generation probabilities in a later analysis came from a VDJ recombination model fitted to out-of-frame rearrangements, and those results were checked against IGoR. Hypergeometric tests were used in a later analysis to score TCR-TCR, TCR-HLA and TCR-CMV co-occurrence, with a repertoire-size bias correction applied to the TCR pairs. A later analysis estimated false discovery rates by permuting HLA or CMV assignments 20 times. In a later analysis, co-occurring TCRs were grouped using DBSCAN, and TCRdist sequence similarity was added for clustering within HLA-allele-positive subsets. For co-occurrence clustering, repertoires with fewer than 30,000 or more than 120,000 public chains were excluded, along with four or five repertoires with anomalous nucleotide sharing. The immuneACCESS repertoire file appears here via TCRdb, limited to in-frame rearrangements. These files lack a portion of the clones; in checked studies, under half of the deficit traces to unresolved V genes, and the cause of the others is not known. V and J calls and clone size are copied from that table; D and trimming were computed from the DNA. Recorded for this sample are approximately 93,000 clones; approximately 72% of them occurred a single time. The biggest ten clones account for about 3.5% of the sample.

Study-wide conclusions, independent of this receptor: A further reported finding was that TCR beta sequences accurately predicted the HLA-A and HLA-B alleles for most subjects in the first cohort. The classifier was reported to diagnose cytomegalovirus status with high specificity and sensitivity in both the original and validation cohorts. A later analysis found that HLA-associated TCR beta chains were more clonally expanded and had lower generation probabilities than equally common non-associated chains. According to a later analysis, parvovirus B19, influenza, CMV and Epstein-Barr virus appeared linked to several top co-occurrence clusters. In a later analysis, most CMV-associated TCR beta chains were found to appear HLA-restricted, with HLA associations seemingly driven largely by CMV exposure. For the cohort, immune exposure information was limited to CMV serostatus. The authors suggested that the approach could potentially be generalized to other disease states and immunological phenotypes. An association between a missense DCLRE1C variant and V-gene and J-gene trimming of TCR beta chains was found in a later genetic analysis and replicated in an independent cohort. In the study, around 160 TCR beta chains were listed as associated with cytomegalovirus. An earlier analysis of approximately 540 of the donors showed that most TCR beta V segments appeared in productive rearrangements either about 87% or about 30% of the time, which broadly matched IMGT annotations. A later analysis associated 16,951 TCR beta sequences with specific HLA alleles at a false discovery rate of 0.05. The earlier analysis of approximately 590 of the donors excluded fewer than 20 rarely observed V segments, including chromosome 9 orphons, because counts were too low. Because HLA typing was unavailable for some donors at each locus, only the typed subset was used in association tests. When HLA alleles, especially DR and DQ, strongly co-occurred, attributing TCR associations to individual alleles was difficult. Linkage disequilibrium might explain the correlated functional status among segregating V segments, but an unknown experimental factor could not be excluded. In vitro tests confirmed that a few of the cytomegalovirus-associated TCR beta chains recognize cytomegalovirus antigens. Roughly uniform sequencing depth across donors was assumed in presence/absence analyses, although this assumption may not hold. Across donors, most TCR sequences were observed very rarely, whereas some public TCRs were present in many individuals. In a later analysis, TCR association rates were found to vary across HLA loci, with the most associated TCRs seen for DRB1 alleles and the fewest for HLA-C alleles. The sequencing pipeline was judged likely to have produced a cluster of highly shared sequence variants as a technical artifact. The 87-base-pair reads could not distinguish some IMGT-functional V segments, including TRBV6-2 and TRBV6-3, so those segments were excluded. The cohort was sequenced for TCR beta chains only, and without alpha or paired-chain data the features that could be detected were limited. Compared with the approximately 670-donor mean, donors in an Asian-associated ancestry cluster had fewer N-insertions in productive TCRs, according to a later genetic analysis.

In total, approximately 690 healthy bone marrow donors made up the cohort. At the time of sampling, all cohort members were nominally healthy, though unrecorded immune exposures were likely present. The donor tested CMV seronegative and was one of the 352 seronegative cohort members. A peripheral blood sample was provided by each donor, and peripheral blood mononuclear cells were used for TCR beta sequencing. Genomic DNA extraction from the blood cell samples was performed with the Qiagen DNeasy Blood Extraction Kit. This clonotype was obtained from a woman between 40 and 55 years old in good health and CMV-seronegative. Recombination connected TRBV15 to TRBJ2-2; the D region possibly corresponds to TRBD2 (6 bases align). Sample: PBMCs. The CDR3 protein sequence reads: CATSRDEGRPNTGELFF. Here is the DNA: TGTGCCACCAGCAGGGACGAGGGGAGGCCGAACACCGGGGAGCTGTTTTTT.